This TCR beta chain appears in the sequencing data of a study of blood T cell repertoires in COVID-19. The wider study: Collection of acute and convalescent COVID-19 samples took place in the United States, Italy and Spain.

This clone was seen a handful of times. Germline V gene lookup returns CDR1 MNHEY and CDR2 SMNVEV (reference sequence). V shed 4 bases, J shed 2 bases, and the junction held 10 bases outside the gene matches. The CDR3 has 19 amino acids. Donors were grouped by their self-reported clinical history. Repertoires were generated with immunoSEQ multiplex PCR, while TCRdb's copy carries only in-frame clones and drops some. The table lists 200,000 to 250,000 clones, 86% of them singletons. This receptor was identified in a woman aged 40 to 50 with acute COVID-19. The chain joins TRBV27 to TRBJ2-1, with 14 bases fitting TRBD2. Material: PBMCs or T cells enriched from blood (not recorded which). The CDR3 here is CASSSTGLAGETTYNEQFF. In DNA, the CDR3 is TGTGCCAGCAGTTCCACGGGACTAGCGGGGGAGACGACCTACAATGAGCAGTTCTTC.